This T cell receptor (beta chain) was found in a study of T cell repertoires in cytomegalovirus infection. Whole-study findings and limits: CMV carriers with the relevant HLA were identified by cumulative public TCR beta family frequency.

Per the germline V gene, CDR1 is MDHEN and CDR2 is SYDVKM. This CDR3 spans 15 amino acids. The V end lost 4 bases, the J end lost 3 bases, and 15 bases lay between the germline ends. Of note for this clonotype: Its cognate antigen is unknown.

TCRdb ran MiXCR on the reads and lists one entry per CDR3 protein. This table has about 770,000 distinct CDR3 sequences, 25% to 35% appearing once. The chain uses TRBV28 and TRBJ1-1, with a tentative D call TRBD1 (6 bases). Material: cultured CD8+ T cells from PBMCs, obtained from culture after CMV antigen stimulation. This receptor was taken from a human donor in good health (CMV status not recorded). Some clones in this sample may be carry-over from other donors' samples. The DNA of the CDR3 is TGTGCCAGCAGTTCCCGGATGGGGGCATACACTGAAGCTTTCTTT. Amino acids: CASSSRMGAYTEAFF.